This passage covers 9 T cell receptor beta chains from one sample sequenced in a study of CD8+ T cells in alopecia areata. Sequencing templates came from extracted RNA that was reverse transcribed into cDNA. The data were produced by immunoSEQ multiplex PCR, yet TCRdb's version contains in-frame clones alone and is incomplete. This table holds over 250,000 clones, about 62% found once. The treatment denotes: oral pan-JAK inhibitor, 5-10 mg twice daily. The sample here was CD4+ T cells sorted from blood, taken between weeks 51 and 54, from a patient treated with tofacitinib. The receptors stem from a human donor with alopecia areata.

This clone was seen more than once but under ten times. The chain has TRBV5-1 and TRBJ2-7, with 9 bases aligning to TRBD2. The CDR3 sequence is 13 residues long. After removal of 5 bases from V and 4 bases from J, the junction contained 4 bases not matched to a gene. Per the germline V gene, CDR1 is SGHRS and CDR2 is YFSETQ. The CDR3 DNA sequence: TGCGCCAGCAGTTTAGCGGGGGAATACGAGCAGTACTTC. Amino acids: CASSLAGEYEQYF.

As concerns this clone: Other DNA sequences in the sample encode the same CDR3. The genes are TRBV11-2 and TRBJ2-5; D gene uncertain. Trimming shortened V by 3 bases and J by 1 base, and 3 bases separated the two germline ends. The germline V gene encodes CDR1 SGHAT and CDR2 FQNNGV. The CDR3 length is 12 residues. CDR3 in DNA: TGTGCCAGCAGCTTGGGCCAAGAGACCCAGTACTTC. The encoded protein is CASSLGQETQYF.

The chain combines TRBV5-1 with TRBJ2-1; D may be TRBD1 (5 bases). Germline V gene sequence: CDR1 SGHRS, CDR2 YFSETQ. V was trimmed by 2 bases and J by 0 bases, leaving 12 bases between them. The CDR3 sequence is 16 residues long. CDR3 DNA: TGCGCCAGCAGCTTTCAGGGCCGAAGCTCCTACAATGAGCAGTTCTTC. Protein sequence: CASSFQGRSSYNEQFF.

The gene calls are TRBV30 and TRBJ2-5; D is uncertain. The DNA end is a closer match to TRBJ2-7, so the J assignment may be wrong. Germline CDR1 and CDR2: GTSNPN and SVGIG (reference sequence). The length of the CDR3 is 11 residues. For the CDR3, the DNA is TGTGCCTGGAGTGCCCTCTACGAGCAGTACTTC. It codes for CAWSALYEQYF.

The rearrangement links TRBV4-1 to TRBJ2-1; no firm D call. The V end was cut by 1 base, the J end by 4 bases, with 8 bases between. The CDR3 length is 14 residues. CDR1 is MGHRA, CDR2 YSYEKL, per germline. The CDR3 DNA sequence: TGCGCCAGCAGCCAAGTGGGGATATACAATGAGCAGTTCTTC. Translation gives CASSQVGIYNEQFF.

The genes are TRBV29-1 and TRBJ2-5; D may correspond to TRBD1 or TRBD2 (5 bases each). This CDR3 region has 12 residues. Germline CDR1 is SQVTM and CDR2 is ANQGSEA. V gave up 5 bases and J gave up 5 bases, with 12 bases separating them. Here the CDR3 DNA reads TGCAGCGTTCGGTTAGGGGAGGAGACCCAGTACTTC. Protein sequence: CSVRLGEETQYF.

The chain employs TRBV5-6 and TRBJ2-2; no clear D gene. The CDR3 runs to 12 residues. Germline V gene data show CDR1 as SGHDT and CDR2 as YYEEEE. Trimming pared 3 bases from V and 8 bases from J, leaving 8 bases between. CDR3 bases: TGTGCCAGCAGCTGGGTCCGAGGGGAGCTGTTTTTT. Translated: CASSWVRGELFF.

The V call is TRBV18, the J call TRBJ2-7, with TRBD1 matching over 8 bases. Per germline, CDR1 KGHSH and CDR2 LQKENI. The CDR3 covers 14 residues. V dropped 5 bases and J dropped 4; count of bases not matched to a gene: 7. CDR3 sequence (DNA): TGTGCCAGCTCAGTTCGACAGGGGAAGTACGAGCAGTACTTC. It is translated as CASSVRQGKYEQYF.

This clone was counted at least ten times. The chain links TRBV7-9 to TRBJ1-3; maybe TRBD1 (6 bases). The germline V gene encodes CDR1 SEHNR and CDR2 FQNEAQ (reference sequence). Trimming removed 4 bases from V and 0 bases from J, with 13 bases in between. The CDR3 runs to 16 residues. The CDR3 DNA sequence: TGTGCCAGCAGCTCAGGGGCCGTGAGCTCTGGAAACACCATATATTTT. Translated: CASSSGAVSSGNTIYF.